This T cell receptor beta chain was sequenced for a study of cytomegalovirus exposure and HLA in healthy donors. As concerns this clone: Its antigen is undetermined.

Study conclusions and caveats: TCR beta V segments were, for the most part, productive about 87% or about 30% of the time in an earlier analysis.

Trimming left V 5 bases short and J 5 bases short, with 12 bases between. The germline V gene encodes CDR1 MNHEY and CDR2 SMNVEV (reference sequence). The CDR3 spans 13 residues. The PCR used 60 Vbeta and 13 Jbeta primers. Method: immunoSEQ multiplex PCR; TCRdb's copy keeps in-frame clones and lacks some. The table has some 130,000 clones, about 80% seen once. The chain links TRBV27 to TRBJ1-2; possibly TRBD1 for D (5 bases). Source material: PBMCs. The TCR originated in a human donor in good health. The CDR3 protein is CASSLTGGYGYTF. CDR3 sequence (DNA): TGTGCCAGCAGTCTCACCGGGGGATATGGCTACACCTTC.